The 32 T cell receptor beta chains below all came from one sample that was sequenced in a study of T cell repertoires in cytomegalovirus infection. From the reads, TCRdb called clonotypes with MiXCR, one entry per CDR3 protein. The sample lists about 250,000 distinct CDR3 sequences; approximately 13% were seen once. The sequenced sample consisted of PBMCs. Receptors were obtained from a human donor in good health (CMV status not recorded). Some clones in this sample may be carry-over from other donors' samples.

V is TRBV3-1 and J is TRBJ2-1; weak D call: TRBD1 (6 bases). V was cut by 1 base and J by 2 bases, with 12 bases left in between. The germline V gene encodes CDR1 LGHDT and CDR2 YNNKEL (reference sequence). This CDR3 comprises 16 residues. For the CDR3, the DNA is TGTGCCAGCAGCCAAGTACCTTCAGGGGCCTACAATGAGCAGTTCTTC. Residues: CASSQVPSGAYNEQFF.

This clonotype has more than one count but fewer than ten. The CDR3 coding sequence is TGTGCCAGCGGGTCCCTTCCCGGGACAACGAACACCGGGGAGCTGTTTTTT. It yields the protein CASGSLPGTTNTGELFF. J is TRBJ2-2 and V is TRBV28, with D tentatively TRBD1 (6 bases). CDR1 is MDHEN and CDR2 is SYDVKM in the germline V gene. The CDR3 is 17 amino acids. Trimming shortened V by 8 bases and J by 0 bases, and 19 bases separated the two germline ends.

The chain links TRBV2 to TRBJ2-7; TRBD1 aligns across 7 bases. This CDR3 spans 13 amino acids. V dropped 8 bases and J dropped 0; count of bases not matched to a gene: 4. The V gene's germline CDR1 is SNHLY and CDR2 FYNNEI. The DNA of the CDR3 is TGTGCCAGCGGTCGACAGGGCTCCTACGAGCAGTACTTC. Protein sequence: CASGRQGSYEQYF.

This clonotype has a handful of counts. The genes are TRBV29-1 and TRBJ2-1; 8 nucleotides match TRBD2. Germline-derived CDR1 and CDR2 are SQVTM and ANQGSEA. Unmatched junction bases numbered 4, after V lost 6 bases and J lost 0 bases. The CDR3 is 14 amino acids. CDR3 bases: TGCAGCGTCGGGGGGGCAGGCTCCTACAATGAGCAGTTCTTC. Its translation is CSVGGAGSYNEQFF.

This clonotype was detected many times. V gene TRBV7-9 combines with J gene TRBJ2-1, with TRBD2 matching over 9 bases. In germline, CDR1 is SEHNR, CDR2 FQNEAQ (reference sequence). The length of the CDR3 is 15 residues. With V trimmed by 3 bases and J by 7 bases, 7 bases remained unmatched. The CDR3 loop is CASSLGREGANEQFF. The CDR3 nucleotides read TGTGCCAGCAGCTTGGGGCGGGAGGGGGCTAATGAGCAGTTCTTC.

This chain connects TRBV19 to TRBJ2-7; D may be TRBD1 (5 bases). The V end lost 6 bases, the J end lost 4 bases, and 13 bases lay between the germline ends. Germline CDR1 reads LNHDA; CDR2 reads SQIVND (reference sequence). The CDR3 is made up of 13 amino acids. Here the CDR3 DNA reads TGTGCCAGTAGCGGGTTGGGGCCGTACGAGCAGTACTTC. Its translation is CASSGLGPYEQYF. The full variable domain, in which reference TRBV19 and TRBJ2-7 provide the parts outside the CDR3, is DGGITQSPKYLFRKEGQNVTLSCEQNLNHDAMYWYRQDPGQGLRLIYYSQIVNDFQKGDIAEGYSVSREKKESFPLTVTSAQKNPTAFYLCASSGLGPYEQYFGPGTRLTVT.

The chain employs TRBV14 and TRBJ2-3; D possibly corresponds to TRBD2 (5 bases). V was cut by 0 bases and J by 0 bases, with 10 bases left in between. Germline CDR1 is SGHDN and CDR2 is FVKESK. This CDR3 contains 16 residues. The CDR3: CASSQEVDSSTDTQYF. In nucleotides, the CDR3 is TGTGCCAGCAGCCAAGAAGTGGACTCTAGCACAGATACGCAGTATTTT.

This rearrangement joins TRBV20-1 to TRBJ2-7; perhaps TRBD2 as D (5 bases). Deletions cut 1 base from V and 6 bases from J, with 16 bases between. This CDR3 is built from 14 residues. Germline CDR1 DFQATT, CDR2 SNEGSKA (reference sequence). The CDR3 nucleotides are TGCAGTGCTAGAGCTGCCAAGAGGGTTCGCGAGCAGTACTTC. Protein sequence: CSARAAKRVREQYF.

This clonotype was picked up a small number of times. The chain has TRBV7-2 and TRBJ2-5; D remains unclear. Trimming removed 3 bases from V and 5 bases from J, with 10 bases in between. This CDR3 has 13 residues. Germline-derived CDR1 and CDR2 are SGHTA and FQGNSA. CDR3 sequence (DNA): TGTGCCAGCAGCTTGACACGCACGGAGACCCAGTACTTC. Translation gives CASSLTRTETQYF. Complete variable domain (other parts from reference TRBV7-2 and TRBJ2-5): GAGVSQSPSNKVTEKGKDVELRCDPISGHTALYWYRQSLGQGLEFLIYFQGNSAPDKSGLPSDRFSAERTGGSVSTLTIQRTQQEDSAVYLCASSLTRTETQYFGPGTRLLVL.

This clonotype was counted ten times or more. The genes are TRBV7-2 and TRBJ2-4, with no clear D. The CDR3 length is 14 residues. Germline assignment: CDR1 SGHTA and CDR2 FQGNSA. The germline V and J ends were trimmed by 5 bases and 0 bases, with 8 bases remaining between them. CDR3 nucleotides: TGTGCCAGCAGCCCGCGGCTAGCCAAAAACATTCAGTACTTC. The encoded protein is CASSPRLAKNIQYF.

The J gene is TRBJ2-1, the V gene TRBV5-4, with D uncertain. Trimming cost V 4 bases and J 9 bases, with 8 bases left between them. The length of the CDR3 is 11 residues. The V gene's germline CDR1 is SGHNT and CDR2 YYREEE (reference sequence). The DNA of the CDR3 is TGTGCCAGCAGCATCTGGGGTGAGCAGTTCTTC. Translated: CASSIWGEQFF.

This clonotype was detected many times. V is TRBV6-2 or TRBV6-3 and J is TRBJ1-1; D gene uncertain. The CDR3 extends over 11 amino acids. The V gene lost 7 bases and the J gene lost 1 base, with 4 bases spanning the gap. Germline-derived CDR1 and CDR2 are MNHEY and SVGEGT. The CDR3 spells CASKENTEAFF. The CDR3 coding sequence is TGTGCCAGCAAGGAGAACACTGAAGCTTTCTTT.

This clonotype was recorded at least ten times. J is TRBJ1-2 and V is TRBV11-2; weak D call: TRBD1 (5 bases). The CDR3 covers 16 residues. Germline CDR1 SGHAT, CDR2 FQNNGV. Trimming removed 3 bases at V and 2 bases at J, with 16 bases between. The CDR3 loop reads CASSLTARPPNYGYTF. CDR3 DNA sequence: TGTGCCAGCAGCTTGACAGCGAGACCTCCAAACTATGGCTACACCTTC. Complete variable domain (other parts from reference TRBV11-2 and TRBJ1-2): EAGVAQSPRYKIIEKRQSVAFWCNPISGHATLYWYQQILGQGPKLLIQFQNNGVVDDSQLPKDRFSAERLKGVDSTLKIQPAKLEDSAVYLCASSLTARPPNYGYTFGSGTRLTVV.

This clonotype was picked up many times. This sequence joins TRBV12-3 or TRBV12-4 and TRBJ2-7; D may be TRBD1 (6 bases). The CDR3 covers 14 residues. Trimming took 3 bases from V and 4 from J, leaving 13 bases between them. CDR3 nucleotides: TGTGCCAGCAGTTTCTCGGACAGTAATTACGAGCAGTACTTC. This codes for CASSFSDSNYEQYF.

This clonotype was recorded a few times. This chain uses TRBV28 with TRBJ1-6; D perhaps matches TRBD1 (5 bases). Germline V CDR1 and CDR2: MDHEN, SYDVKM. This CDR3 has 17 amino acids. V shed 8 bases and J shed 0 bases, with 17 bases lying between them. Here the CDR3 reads CASRGGGLSSYNSPLHF. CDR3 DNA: TGTGCCAGCCGGGGGGGAGGGCTGAGCTCCTATAATTCACCCCTCCACTTT.

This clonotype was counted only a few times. The CDR3 sequence is CAISEATGNYGYTF. The CDR3 bases are TGTGCCATCAGTGAGGCAACAGGGAACTATGGCTACACCTTC. This chain links TRBV10-3 with TRBJ1-2; possibly TRBD1 for D (6 bases). The germline V gene encodes CDR1 ENHRY and CDR2 SYGVKD. The germline V and J ends were trimmed by 2 bases and 2 bases, with 9 bases remaining between them. This CDR3 spans 14 amino acids.

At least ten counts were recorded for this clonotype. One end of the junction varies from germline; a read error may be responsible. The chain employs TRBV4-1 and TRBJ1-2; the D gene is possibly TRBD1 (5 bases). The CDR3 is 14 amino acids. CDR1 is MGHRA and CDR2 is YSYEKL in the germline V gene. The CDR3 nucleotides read TGCGCCAGCAGCAAAGAAGACAGCAGATATGGCTACACCTTC. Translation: CASSKEDSRYGYTF.

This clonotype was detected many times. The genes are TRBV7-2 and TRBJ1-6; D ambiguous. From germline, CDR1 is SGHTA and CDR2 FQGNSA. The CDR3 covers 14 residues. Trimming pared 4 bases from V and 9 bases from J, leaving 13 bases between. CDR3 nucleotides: TGTGCCAGCAGCTCTACTCCAGAGGGTTCACCCCTCCACTTT. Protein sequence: CASSSTPEGSPLHF.

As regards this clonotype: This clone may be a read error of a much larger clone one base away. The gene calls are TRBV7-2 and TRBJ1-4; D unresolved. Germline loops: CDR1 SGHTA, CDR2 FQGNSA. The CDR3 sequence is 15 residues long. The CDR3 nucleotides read TGTGCCAGCAGCCCGACCGGGCAAATGATGTCAAAACTGTTGTTT. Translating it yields CASSPTGQMMSKLLF.

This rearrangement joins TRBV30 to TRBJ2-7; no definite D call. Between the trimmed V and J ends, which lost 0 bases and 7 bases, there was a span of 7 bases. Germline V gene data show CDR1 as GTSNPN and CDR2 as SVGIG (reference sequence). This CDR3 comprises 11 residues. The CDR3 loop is CAWSVEAEQYF. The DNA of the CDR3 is TGTGCCTGGAGTGTAGAGGCGGAGCAGTACTTC.

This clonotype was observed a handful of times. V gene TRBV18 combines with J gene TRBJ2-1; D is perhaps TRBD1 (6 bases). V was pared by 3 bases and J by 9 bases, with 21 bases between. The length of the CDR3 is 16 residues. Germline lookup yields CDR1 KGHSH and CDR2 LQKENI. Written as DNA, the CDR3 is TGTGCCAGCTCACCGATCTCAAGTGGGGGCCTAGGTGAGCAGTTCTTC. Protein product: CASSPISSGGLGEQFF. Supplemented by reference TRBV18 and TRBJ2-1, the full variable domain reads NAGVMQNPRHLVRRRGQEARLRCSPMKGHSHVYWYRQLPEEGLKFMVYLQKENIIDESGMPKERFSAEFPKEGPSILRIQQVVRGDSAAYFCASSPISSGGLGEQFFGPGTRLTVL.

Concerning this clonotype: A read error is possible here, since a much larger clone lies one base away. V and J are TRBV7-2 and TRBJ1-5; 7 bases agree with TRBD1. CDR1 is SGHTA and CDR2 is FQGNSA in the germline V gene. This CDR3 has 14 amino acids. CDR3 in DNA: TGTGCCAGCAGCTTAAGGGGACAGAATCAGCCCGAGCATTTT. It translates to CASSLRGQNQPEHF.

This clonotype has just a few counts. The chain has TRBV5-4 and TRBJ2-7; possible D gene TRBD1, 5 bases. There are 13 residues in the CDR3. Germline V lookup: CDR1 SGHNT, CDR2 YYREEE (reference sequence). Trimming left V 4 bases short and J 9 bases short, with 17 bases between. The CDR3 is CASSDRPATRQYF. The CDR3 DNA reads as TGTGCCAGCAGCGACAGACCCGCGACGAGGCAGTACTTC.

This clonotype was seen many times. In nucleotides, the CDR3 is TGTGCCAGCAGCTTAGGCCCATCGACTGGAAACACCATATATTTT. This sequence encodes CASSLGPSTGNTIYF. The V and J genes are TRBV7-2 and TRBJ1-3; the D is unclear. Trimming left V 1 base short and J 2 bases short, with 9 bases between. CDR1 and CDR2 (germline): SGHTA, FQGNSA. The CDR3 sequence is 15 residues long.

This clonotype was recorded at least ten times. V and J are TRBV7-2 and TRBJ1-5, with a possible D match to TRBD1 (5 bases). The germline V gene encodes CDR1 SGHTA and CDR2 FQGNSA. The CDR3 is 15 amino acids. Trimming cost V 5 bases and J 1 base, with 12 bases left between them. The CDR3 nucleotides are TGTGCCAGCAGCCCTACTAGGGGCAGCAATCAGCCCCAGCATTTT. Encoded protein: CASSPTRGSNQPQHF.

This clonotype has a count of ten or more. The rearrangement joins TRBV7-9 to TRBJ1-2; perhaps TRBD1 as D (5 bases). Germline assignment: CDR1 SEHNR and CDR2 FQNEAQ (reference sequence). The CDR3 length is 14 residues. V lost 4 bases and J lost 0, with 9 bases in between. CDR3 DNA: TGTGCCAGCAGCTCCTCGACAGCTAACTATGGCTACACCTTC. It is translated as CASSSSTANYGYTF. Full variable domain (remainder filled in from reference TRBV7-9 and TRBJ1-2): DTGVSQNPRHKITKRGQNVTFRCDPISEHNRLYWYRQTLGQGPEFLTYFQNEAQLEKSRLLSDRFSAERPKGSFSTLEIQRTEQGDSAMYLCASSSSTANYGYTFGSGTRLTVV.

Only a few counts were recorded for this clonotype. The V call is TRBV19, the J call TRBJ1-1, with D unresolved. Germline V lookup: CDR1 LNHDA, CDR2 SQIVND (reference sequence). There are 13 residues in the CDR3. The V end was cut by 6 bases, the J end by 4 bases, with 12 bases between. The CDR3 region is CASRGGVGTEAFF. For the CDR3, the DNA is TGTGCCAGTAGGGGTGGAGTTGGCACTGAAGCTTTCTTT.

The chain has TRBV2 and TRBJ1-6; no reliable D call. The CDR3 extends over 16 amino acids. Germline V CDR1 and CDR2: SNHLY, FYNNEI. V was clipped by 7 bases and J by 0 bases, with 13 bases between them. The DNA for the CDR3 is TGTGCCAGCACCGAAGTCGAGAGCTCCTATAATTCACCCCTCCACTTT. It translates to CASTEVESSYNSPLHF. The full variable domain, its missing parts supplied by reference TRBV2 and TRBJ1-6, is EPEVTQTPSHQVTQMGQEVILRCVPISNHLYFYWYRQILGQKVEFLVSFYNNEISEKSEIFDDQFSVERPDGSNFTLKIRSTKLEDSAMYFCASTEVESSYNSPLHFGNGTRLTVT.

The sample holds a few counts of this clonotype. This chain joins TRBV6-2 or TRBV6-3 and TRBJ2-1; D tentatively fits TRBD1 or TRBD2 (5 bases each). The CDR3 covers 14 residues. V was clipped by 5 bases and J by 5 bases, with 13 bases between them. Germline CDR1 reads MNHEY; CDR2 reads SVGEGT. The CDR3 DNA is TGTGCCAGCAGTCCCCGGGGCCTCCACAATGAGCAGTTCTTC. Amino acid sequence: CASSPRGLHNEQFF.

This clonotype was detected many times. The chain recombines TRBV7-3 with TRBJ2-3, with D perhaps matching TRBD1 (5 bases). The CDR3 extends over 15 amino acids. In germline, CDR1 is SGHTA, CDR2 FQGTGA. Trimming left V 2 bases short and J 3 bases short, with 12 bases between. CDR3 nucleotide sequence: TGTGCCAGCAGCTTACAGGGCAGGGAAACAGATACGCAGTATTTT. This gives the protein CASSLQGRETDTQYF. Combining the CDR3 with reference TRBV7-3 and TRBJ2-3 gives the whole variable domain GAGVSQTPSNKVTEKGKYVELRCDPISGHTALYWYRQSLGQGPEFLIYFQGTGAADDSGLPNDRFFAVRPEGSVSTLKIQRTERGDSAVYLCASSLQGRETDTQYFGPGTRLTVL.

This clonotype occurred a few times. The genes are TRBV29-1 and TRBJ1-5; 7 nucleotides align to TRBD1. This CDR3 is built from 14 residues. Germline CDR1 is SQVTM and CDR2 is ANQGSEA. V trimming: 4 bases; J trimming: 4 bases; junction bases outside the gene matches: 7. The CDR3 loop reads CSVAPAGGNQPQHF. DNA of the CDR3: TGCAGCGTTGCCCCGGCAGGGGGAAATCAGCCCCAGCATTTT.

CDR3 amino acids: CASSQELGGTQYF. The CDR3, as DNA: TGTGCCAGCAGCCAAGAACTGGGGGGTACGCAGTATTTT. The chain links TRBV14 to TRBJ2-3; maybe TRBD2 (6 bases). The germline gives CDR1 SGHDN, CDR2 FVKESK. The CDR3 contains 13 residues. Trimming cost V 0 bases and J 8 bases, with 9 bases left between them.